Listed below are T cell receptor beta chains from one sample, sequenced in a study of CD8+ T cells in alopecia areata. Profiling relied on immunoSEQ multiplex PCR, and the TCRdb table lists in-frame clones only, not all of them. This repertoire shows 160,000 or so clones, under 60% found once; its top ten account for roughly a fifth. The sequences come from CD8+ T cells sorted from blood, collected at week 0. The receptors were gathered from a human donor with alopecia areata. The CDR3 runs from the conserved cysteine through the conserved F or W. The D gene is left open where the match is weak. Clone size appears in some rows only: once, few, many, or a class for an expanded clone.

size,J,D,V,CDR3,DNA
NA,TRBJ2-7,NA,TRBV29-1,CSVEVRSYEQYF,TGCAGCGTTGAAGTGCGAAGCTACGAGCAGTACTTC
few,TRBJ1-2,NA,TRBV29-1,CSVERSGHGYTF,TGCAGCGTTGAAAGGTCAGGGCATGGCTACACCTTC
NA,TRBJ2-5,NA,TRBV30,CAWRSGGGQETQYF,TGTGCCTGGAGGTCCGGGGGAGGACAAGAGACCCAGTACTTC
NA,TRBJ1-5,TRBD1,TRBV29-1,CSVRRDRGQPQHF,TGCAGCGTCAGACGGGACAGGGGTCAGCCCCAGCATTTT
NA,TRBJ2-1,NA,TRBV4-3,CASSQDPPPSSYNEQFF,TGCGCCAGCAGCCAAGATCCGCCGCCCAGCTCCTACAATGAGCAGTTCTTC
NA,TRBJ2-7,TRBD1,TRBV5-1,CASSPGQGNEQYF,TGCGCCAGCAGCCCGGGACAGGGGAACGAGCAGTACTTC
NA,TRBJ1-6,NA,TRBV30,CAMGQSGSPLHF,TGTGCCATGGGTCAATCTGGGTCACCCCTCCACTTT
NA,TRBJ1-1,NA,TRBV19,CASSTRPEGAFF,TGTGCCAGTAGTACCAGACCGGAGGGAGCTTTCTTT
NA,TRBJ2-1,NA,TRBV30,CAWSVLTGNEQFF,TGTGCCTGGAGTGTACTCACGGGAAATGAGCAGTTCTTC
NA,TRBJ1-2,NA,TRBV29-1,CSVALPTPPYGYTF,TGCAGCGTTGCCCTACCCACACCGCCCTATGGCTACACCTTC
NA,TRBJ2-7,TRBD1,TRBV29-1,CSVQPDRVPYEQYF,TGCAGCGTTCAGCCGGACAGGGTTCCCTACGAGCAGTACTTC
NA,TRBJ1-2,NA,TRBV25-1,CASSDGNRGAGYTF,TGTGCCAGCAGTGATGGTAATCGGGGCGCGGGCTACACCTTC
NA,TRBJ1-2,NA,TRBV14,CASSPSTGYGYTF,TGTGCCAGCAGCCCATCGACAGGTTATGGCTACACCTTC
NA,TRBJ2-1,TRBD2,TRBV11-2,CASSLDRLAGGRNEQFF,TGTGCCAGCAGCTTAGATCGGCTAGCGGGGGGGCGGAATGAGCAGTTCTTC
NA,TRBJ1-1,TRBD1,TRBV4-3,CASSQVPGTGNTEAFF,TGCGCCAGCAGCCAAGTACCAGGGACAGGGAACACTGAAGCTTTCTTT
few,TRBJ2-1,NA,TRBV14,CASSQGDSRIGNEQFF,TGTGCCAGCAGCCAAGGTGATAGCCGGATAGGAAATGAGCAGTTCTTC
NA,TRBJ2-3,NA,TRBV7-3,CASSSPEGGTDTQYF,TGTGCCAGCAGCTCTCCCGAAGGGGGCACAGATACGCAGTATTTT
NA,TRBJ2-7,TRBD1,TRBV7-9,CASSSGTASSYEQYF,TGTGCCAGCAGCTCTGGGACAGCGAGCTCCTACGAGCAGTACTTC
few,TRBJ2-7,NA,TRBV11-2,CASSLVNEQYF,TGTGCCAGCAGCTTAGTGAACGAGCAGTACTTC
NA,TRBJ1-2,TRBD1,TRBV9,CASSGQGVNYGYTF,TGTGCCAGCAGCGGACAGGGGGTTAACTATGGCTACACCTTC
NA,TRBJ1-2,TRBD1,TRBV30,CAWNTGDYGYTF,TGTGCCTGGAATACAGGGGACTATGGCTACACCTTC
NA,TRBJ2-5,NA,TRBV29-1,CSVEDDEGSAPQETQYF,TGCAGCGTTGAAGATGATGAGGGATCGGCCCCCCAAGAGACCCAGTACTTC
few,TRBJ1-4,NA,TRBV29-1,CSVERARDGDEKLFF,TGCAGCGTTGAACGCGCCCGGGACGGGGATGAAAAACTGTTTTTT
NA,TRBJ1-2,NA,TRBV7-6,CASSPNRGPGYTF,TGTGCCAGCAGCCCAAACCGGGGCCCTGGCTACACCTTC
NA,TRBJ2-7,NA,TRBV4-3,CASSQDKGPAYEQYF,TGCGCCAGCAGCCAGGATAAGGGTCCTGCCTACGAGCAGTACTTC
NA,TRBJ2-1,NA,TRBV7-9,CASSIRGTYNEQFF,TGTGCCAGCAGCATCCGGGGTACCTACAATGAGCAGTTCTTC
once,TRBJ2-5,NA,TRBV12-5,CASGLSVGGEETQYF,TGTGCTAGTGGTTTGTCTGTTGGGGGCGAAGAGACCCAGTACTTC
NA,TRBJ2-1,NA,TRBV30,CAWSSQNAGEQFF,TGTGCCTGGAGTTCCCAGAATGCGGGAGAGCAGTTCTTC
few,TRBJ2-3,TRBD1,TRBV5-4,CASSFRGRPPDTQYF,TGTGCCAGCAGCTTCAGGGGGCGCCCCCCAGATACGCAGTATTTT
NA,TRBJ1-2,NA,TRBV29-1,CSVSSGGGYTF,TGCAGCGTTAGTAGCGGGGGTGGCTACACCTTC
NA,TRBJ1-4,NA,TRBV19,CATRREKLFF,TGTGCCACCAGACGAGAAAAACTGTTTTTT
few,TRBJ2-1,NA,TRBV15,CATSSPELDEQFF,TGTGCCACCAGCAGCCCTGAGCTCGATGAGCAGTTCTTC
NA,TRBJ2-2,NA,TRBV9,CASSVFGENTGELFF,TGTGCCAGCAGCGTGTTCGGGGAGAACACCGGGGAGCTGTTTTTT
NA,TRBJ2-7,NA,TRBV29-1,CSVVGGQHYEQYF,TGCAGCGTTGTAGGCGGACAACACTACGAGCAGTACTTC
NA,TRBJ2-7,NA,TRBV7-2,CASSGGREQYF,TGTGCCAGCAGCGGAGGCAGGGAGCAGTACTTC
NA,TRBJ2-7,NA,TRBV15,CATGLGGDSIYEQYF,TGTGCCACTGGCCTCGGTGGGGATTCGATATACGAGCAGTACTTC
NA,TRBJ2-5,TRBD1,TRBV11-2,CASSSDRGIQETQYF,TGTGCCAGCAGCTCGGACAGGGGGATCCAAGAGACCCAGTACTTC
few,TRBJ2-3,TRBD2,TRBV2,CASSSGARTDTQYF,TGTGCCAGTTCCAGCGGGGCCCGCACAGATACGCAGTATTTT
NA,TRBJ2-7,NA,TRBV13,CASSFEGNEQYF,TGTGCCAGCAGCTTCGAGGGGAACGAGCAGTACTTC
NA,TRBJ1-1,NA,TRBV7-7,CASSLSRNTEAFF,TGTGCCAGCAGCTTAAGTAGGAACACTGAAGCTTTCTTT
NA,TRBJ1-6,TRBD1,TRBV13,CASSAGQGLNSPLHF,TGTGCCAGCAGCGCCGGACAGGGACTTAATTCACCCCTCCACTTT
NA,TRBJ1-1,NA,TRBV25-1,CASSEWGGLDTEAFF,TGTGCCAGCAGTGAATGGGGAGGGCTGGACACTGAAGCTTTCTTT
NA,TRBJ2-7,TRBD1,TRBV29-1,CSVEVRDRLSYEQYF,TGCAGCGTTGAGGTCCGGGACAGGCTATCCTACGAGCAGTACTTC
NA,TRBJ2-7,NA,TRBV30,CACSTAYEQYF,TGTGCCTGCTCAACAGCCTACGAGCAGTACTTC
NA,TRBJ1-6,NA,TRBV9,CASSVADGGGSPLHF,TGTGCCAGCAGCGTAGCCGACGGTGGTGGTTCACCCCTCCACTTT
NA,TRBJ2-3,TRBD1,TRBV5-1,CASSPTGGSLATQYF,TGCGCCAGCAGCCCGACAGGGGGCTCACTGGCTACGCAGTATTTT